This TCR beta chain was found in a study of shared clonotypes between healthy human individuals. Whole-study results and caveats: Naive subsets usually exceeded memory subsets in estimated richness.

Trimming pared 5 bases from V and 2 bases from J, leaving 6 bases between. The CDR3 spans 12 residues. Germline V CDR1 and CDR2: MGHDK, SYGVNS. Assay: immunoSEQ multiplex PCR; the TCRdb copy retains only in-frame clones and omits some. The data contain some 2,000,000 clones, 85% to 95% of them singletons. This clone occurred once. The target antigen is unknown. The receptor was isolated from a man aged 18-30 years in good health. The sequenced sample was naive CD4+ T cells sorted from blood. As to subset: CD45RA+ positively selected. The rearrangement uses TRBV25-1 and TRBJ1-1; D is uncertain. The CDR3 spells CASSILNTEAFF. CDR3 DNA sequence: TGTGCCAGCAGTATTCTTAACACTGAAGCTTTCTTT.